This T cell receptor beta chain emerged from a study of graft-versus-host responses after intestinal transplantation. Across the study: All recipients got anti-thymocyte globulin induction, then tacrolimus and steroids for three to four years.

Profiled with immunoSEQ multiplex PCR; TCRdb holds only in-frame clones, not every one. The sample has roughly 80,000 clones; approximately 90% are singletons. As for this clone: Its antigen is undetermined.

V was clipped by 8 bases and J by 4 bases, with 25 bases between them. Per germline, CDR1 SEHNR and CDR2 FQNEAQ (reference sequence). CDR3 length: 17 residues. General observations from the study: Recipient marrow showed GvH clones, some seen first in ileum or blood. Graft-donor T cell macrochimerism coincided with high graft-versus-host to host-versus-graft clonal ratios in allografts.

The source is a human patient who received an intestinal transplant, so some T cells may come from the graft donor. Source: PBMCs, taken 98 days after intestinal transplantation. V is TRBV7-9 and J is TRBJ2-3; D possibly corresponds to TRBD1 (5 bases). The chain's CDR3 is CASWGWVGPRIADTQYF. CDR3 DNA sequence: TGTGCCAGCTGGGGCTGGGTGGGGCCGAGGATTGCAGATACGCAGTATTTT.